This T cell receptor beta chain was observed in a study of neoadjuvant anti-PD-1 for oral cavity cancer. Study background: Patients without progression received a fourth nivolumab dose around day 43, then surgical resection on days 50-56.

Here immunoSEQ multiplex PCR was the method, and the copy in TCRdb shows in-frame clones only, minus some. The table shows about 81,000 clones, with under 85% occurring only once. The V gene end was trimmed by 4 bases and the J gene end by 1 base; junction bases not matched to a gene: 1. The length of the CDR3 is 15 residues. Germline V gives CDR1 SGHRS, CDR2 YFSETQ. Stage II-IVA oral cavity squamous cell carcinoma was new and untreated by systemic or radiation therapy. These oral cavity squamous cell carcinomas were HPV-negative and locally advanced. Remarks on this clone: The sample holds other DNA sequences that translate to the same CDR3.

The clonotype was recovered from a person aged 35-79 years with oral cavity squamous cell carcinoma. The material was PBMCs, obtained before nivolumab (anti-PD-1) treatment. This chain uses TRBV5-1 with TRBJ2-1; 11 bases line up with TRBD2. For the CDR3, the DNA is TGCGCCAGCAGCACTAGCGGGAGTTCCTACAATGAGCAGTTCTTC. It is translated as CASSTSGSSYNEQFF.